This T cell receptor beta chain was captured in a study of prognosis after radiotherapy for stage I lung cancer. Study context: Recruitment took place in Nanjing, China, where patients with stage I non-small cell lung cancer were enrolled between 2018 and January 2019.

In this sample, this clonotype turned up once. Template was genomic DNA; TCR beta CDR3 amplified in two multiplex PCR rounds. Round one of PCR was performed, and it used primers specific to each TRBV and TRBJ gene. TCRdb redid the calling of the multiplex PCR reads with MiXCR, one entry per CDR3 protein. Of 15,000 to 20,000 distinct CDR3 sequences in the sample, approximately 28% were seen once. The CDR3 is 13 residues long. CDR1 LGHDT and CDR2 YNNKEL come from the germline V gene (reference sequence). Trimming left V 3 bases short and J 13 bases short, with 19 bases between. J is TRBJ2-7 and V is TRBV3-1; D is undetermined. The input for sequencing was PBMCs, taken before or after stereotactic body radiation therapy (not recorded which). This clonotype originated in a donor over 45 with non-small cell lung cancer. The CDR3 bases are TGTGCCAGCAGCCAGTCTATCCTCCCCGGTCATTACTTC. It is translated as CASSQSILPGHYF.